Following are 2 T cell receptor beta chains from one sample sequenced in a study of blood T cell repertoires in COVID-19. The repertoire was sequenced with immunoSEQ multiplex PCR; TCRdb's copy has only in-frame clones and lacks some. In the table there are around 290,000 clones, 75% to 95% of which are singletons. The specimen was PBMCs or T cells enriched from blood (not recorded which). These receptors were obtained from a woman aged 30 to 39 who had recovered from COVID-19.

CDR3 nucleotides: TGTGCCAGCAGCTTATTCTTGAACAGGGGTGGGGAAGCTTTCTTT. Protein product: CASSLFLNRGGEAFF. This chain joins TRBV7-2 and TRBJ1-1; 7 nucleotides align to TRBD1. Germline trimming cut 2 bases from V and 8 bases from J; bases unmatched to any gene: 11. Per the germline V gene, CDR1 is SGHTA and CDR2 is FQGNSA. This CDR3 contains 15 residues.

The chain joins TRBV6-4 to TRBJ2-7; 9 positions match TRBD1. CDR1 and CDR2 (germline): MRHNA, SNTAGT. Trimming took 1 base from V and 5 from J; bases not matched to a gene: 9. The CDR3 totals 16 residues. CDR3 in amino acids: CASSDFPGGQGNEQYF. CDR3 nucleotides: TGTGCCAGCAGTGACTTCCCGGGGGGACAGGGAAACGAGCAGTACTTC.